The clone carrying this TCR beta chain was picked up a small number of times. The data originate from a study of T cells in Graves' hyperthyroidism and ophthalmopathy. Researchers amplified the TCR beta CDR3 regions from RNA transcripts. Using the HTBI primer set, a first-round RT-PCR was run on the TCR CDR3. TCRdb recomputed calls from the multiplex PCR reads with MiXCR, one row per CDR3 protein. The table lists about 640,000 distinct CDR3 sequences, more than 20% of them singletons. The CDR3 runs to 14 residues. Trimming took 8 bases from V and 4 from J, leaving 12 bases between them. Germline V gene lookup returns CDR1 MNHNS and CDR2 SASEGT.

The chain combines TRBV6-1 with TRBJ2-6; D ambiguous. This receptor was taken from a man aged 30 to 39 with Graves' ophthalmopathy. Sequenced: blood. The CDR3 nucleotides are TGTGCCAGCGGGGTTCAGAGGGGGGCCAACGTCCTGACTTTC. The encoded protein is CASGVQRGANVLTF.